The 29 T cell receptor beta chains below all came from one sample that was sequenced in a study of early T cells in non-severe SARS-CoV-2 infection. TCRdb itself ran the 5' RACE reads through MiXCR, one entry per CDR3 protein. The sample records fewer than 75,000 distinct CDR3 sequences, over 20% being singletons. The source was whole blood, collected at baseline. The source of these receptors is an adult who was a healthcare worker with PCR-confirmed SARS-CoV-2 infection or an uninfected control (not recorded which).

The CDR3 DNA reads TGTGCCAGCAGCTTAGGGGCAGCGAACACTGAAGCTTTCTTT. As protein: CASSLGAANTEAFF. The V and J genes are TRBV7-7 and TRBJ1-1; D is ambiguous. The V gene's germline CDR1 is SSHAT and CDR2 FNYEAQ (reference sequence). The V end lost 1 base, the J end lost 1 base, and 7 bases lay between the germline ends. The CDR3 extends over 14 amino acids.

This clonotype was observed a handful of times. The rearrangement links TRBV19 to TRBJ2-3, with unresolved D. In germline, CDR1 is LNHDA, CDR2 SQIVND (reference sequence). V gave up 5 bases and J gave up 0 bases, with 9 bases separating them. This CDR3 comprises 14 residues. The DNA of the CDR3 is TGTGCCAGTAGTCAAGGGCCCAGCACAGATACGCAGTATTTT. It specifies CASSQGPSTDTQYF.

The chain carries TRBV2 and TRBJ2-3; TRBD1 might be the D (5 bases). This CDR3 contains 13 residues. CDR1 and CDR2 (germline): SNHLY, FYNNEI. Trimming stripped 3 bases from V and 3 bases from J, with 7 bases between. As DNA, the CDR3 is TGTGCCAGCAGTGAGCAGGGAACAGATACGCAGTATTTT. Amino acid sequence: CASSEQGTDTQYF.

The CDR3 region has the DNA TGTGCCAGCAGCTCCACAAACTGGCGTTCACCCCTCCACTTT. Protein sequence: CASSSTNWRSPLHF. The gene calls are TRBV5-5 and TRBJ1-6; no reliable D call. Germline values: CDR1 SGHKS, CDR2 YYEKEE (reference sequence). Trimming removed 3 bases at V and 9 bases at J, with 13 bases between. This CDR3 has 14 amino acids.

This chain joins TRBV6-1 and TRBJ2-1; 12 bases align to TRBD1. V dropped 3 bases and J dropped 2; count of bases not matched to a gene: 2. Germline V gene sequence: CDR1 MNHNS, CDR2 SASEGT. This CDR3 comprises 16 residues. Here the CDR3 reads CASSEGQGAPYNEQFF. CDR3 in DNA: TGTGCCAGCAGTGAGGGACAGGGGGCCCCCTACAATGAGCAGTTCTTC.

This clonotype was observed a few times. The J gene is TRBJ2-7, the V gene TRBV5-1; D might be TRBD2 (5 bases). V was clipped by 2 bases and J by 7 bases, with 10 bases between them. The CDR3 is 12 residues long. Germline values: CDR1 SGHRS, CDR2 YFSETQ. The CDR3 region is CASSLGWTEQYF. DNA for the CDR3: TGCGCCAGCAGCTTAGGTTGGACTGAGCAGTACTTC.

This clonotype was picked up a small number of times. Here the CDR3 DNA reads TGTGCCAGCAGCTTAGTCCTAAATTTTGAAGCTTTCTTT. This gives the protein CASSLVLNFEAFF. The V gene is TRBV7-9, the J gene TRBJ1-1; no clear D gene. Germline CDR1 and CDR2: SEHNR and FQNEAQ (reference sequence). The CDR3 is made up of 13 amino acids. The ends were cut back, 1 base at V and 7 bases at J, with 10 bases in the middle.

The rearrangement uses TRBV10-2 and TRBJ1-5; D remains ambiguous. The germline gives CDR1 WSHSY, CDR2 SAAADI. The CDR3 is 13 residues long. Between the trimmed V and J ends, which lost 7 bases and 7 bases, there was a span of 14 bases. CDR3 nucleotide sequence: TGCGCCAGCATGGTCAGTGCCAACCAGCCCCAGCATTTT. Its protein is CASMVSANQPQHF.

This clonotype showed up just a few times. J is TRBJ2-2 and V is TRBV9; D unclear. V shed 4 bases and J shed 2 bases, with 15 bases lying between them. This CDR3 spans 16 amino acids. Germline V lookup: CDR1 SGDLS, CDR2 YYNGEE. CDR3 region: CASSPRPSSNTGELFF. The CDR3 nucleotides are TGTGCCAGCAGCCCGAGACCCTCCAGCAACACCGGGGAGCTGTTTTTT.

This clonotype was counted ten times or more. The chain uses TRBV20-1 and TRBJ2-3, with 10 bases lining up with TRBD2. This CDR3 has 13 amino acids. CDR1 and CDR2 (germline): DFQATT, SNEGSKA (reference sequence). V lost 5 bases to trimming and J lost 1 base; unmatched junction nucleotides: 0. CDR3 sequence: CSALAGGTDTQYF. As DNA, the CDR3 is TGCAGTGCTCTAGCGGGGGGCACAGATACGCAGTATTTT.

This rearrangement joins TRBV13 to TRBJ2-3; TRBD1 matches at 10 bases. The V segment lost 4 bases and the J segment 4 bases; nucleotides outside the gene matches: 5. Germline V lookup: CDR1 PRHDT, CDR2 FYEKMQ (reference sequence). The CDR3 sequence is 15 residues long. The CDR3 coding sequence is TGTGCCAGCAGCTCCCGGGACAGGGGAGCAGATACGCAGTATTTT. This gives the protein CASSSRDRGADTQYF. Combining the CDR3 with reference TRBV13 and TRBJ2-3 gives the whole variable domain AAGVIQSPRHLIKEKRETATLKCYPIPRHDTVYWYQQGPGQDPQFLISFYEKMQSDKGSIPDRFSAQQFSDYHSELNMSSLELGDSALYFCASSSRDRGADTQYFGPGTRLTVL.

The chain is built from TRBV10-3 and TRBJ2-7, with D possibly being TRBD1 (5 bases). Trimming left V 8 bases short and J 1 base short, with 12 bases between. Germline lookup yields CDR1 ENHRY and CDR2 SYGVKD. The CDR3 contains 13 residues. CDR3 coding DNA: TGTGCCATCGCGCAGGGCGGATCCTACGAGCAGTACTTC. Encoded protein: CAIAQGGSYEQYF.

This clonotype showed up many times. The chain links TRBV2 to TRBJ2-1, with D hard to call. Trimming shortened V by 7 bases and J by 2 bases, and 6 bases separated the two germline ends. Germline V gene lookup returns CDR1 SNHLY and CDR2 FYNNEI. The CDR3 has 12 residues. The CDR3 nucleotides are TGTGCCAGCACGTCCACCTACAATGAGCAGTTCTTC. Its protein is CASTSTYNEQFF.

The CDR3: CSAGSGGRGMNTEAFF. The CDR3 DNA reads TGCAGTGCTGGATCGGGGGGCCGGGGGATGAACACTGAAGCTTTCTTT. The genes are TRBV20-1 and TRBJ1-1; possibly TRBD1 for D (6 bases). The germline V gene encodes CDR1 DFQATT and CDR2 SNEGSKA (reference sequence). There are 16 residues in the CDR3. The V end lost 5 bases, the J end lost 0 bases, and 19 bases lay between the germline ends.

As for this clonotype: Because it lacks the conserved phenylalanine or tryptophan at the end, this CDR3 is likely a read error. The V gene is TRBV5-1, the J gene TRBJ1-1; perhaps TRBD1 as D (5 bases). The CDR3 contains 13 residues. V lost 2 bases and J 5 bases, leaving 10 bases between the germline ends. Germline lookup yields CDR1 SGHRS and CDR2 YFSETQ. The CDR3 protein is CASSFEGRTEAFS. CDR3 coding DNA: TGCGCCAGCAGCTTTGAGGGACGAACTGAAGCTTTCTCT.

The V and J genes are TRBV3-1 and TRBJ1-5; weak D call: TRBD1 (5 bases). This CDR3 is 14 amino acids long. The ends were cut back, 2 bases at V and 4 bases at J, with 9 bases in the middle. Germline CDR1 and CDR2: LGHDT and YNNKEL (reference sequence). Here the CDR3 DNA reads TGTGCCAGCAGCCAACAGGGAGGAAATCAGCCCCAGCATTTT. Residues: CASSQQGGNQPQHF.

This clonotype came up a few times. The V and J genes are TRBV19 and TRBJ1-2; tentatively, D is TRBD1 (5 bases). Germline loops: CDR1 LNHDA, CDR2 SQIVND (reference sequence). The CDR3 length is 12 residues. Trimming removed 6 bases from V and 7 bases from J, with 12 bases in between. This chain's CDR3 is CASRGELPGYTF. DNA for the CDR3: TGTGCCAGTAGAGGGGAGCTGCCTGGCTACACCTTC.

This clonotype has ten or more counts. This chain joins TRBV7-9 and TRBJ2-7; 9 nucleotides agree with TRBD1. V dropped 5 bases and J dropped 6; count of bases not matched to a gene: 8. This CDR3 is 14 amino acids long. CDR1 and CDR2 from the germline V gene are SEHNR and FQNEAQ (reference sequence). The CDR3 spells CASSPGTGILEQYF. The CDR3, as DNA: TGTGCCAGCAGCCCGGGGACAGGGATCCTCGAGCAGTACTTC.

This clonotype turned up a few times. This chain links TRBV12-5 with TRBJ1-1, with TRBD1 as a possible D gene (5 bases). In germline, CDR1 is LGHNT, CDR2 FRNRAP. V was trimmed by 8 bases and J by 1 base, leaving 11 bases between them. The CDR3 totals 13 residues. This chain's CDR3 is CASRQLTNTEAFF. The CDR3 DNA sequence: TGTGCTAGTCGACAGCTTACGAACACTGAAGCTTTCTTT. The whole variable domain, filled in from reference TRBV12-5 and TRBJ1-1, reads DARVTQTPRHKVTEMGQEVTMRCQPILGHNTVFWYRQTMMQGLELLAYFRNRAPLDDSGMPKDRFSAEMPDATLATLKIQPSEPRDSAVYFCASRQLTNTEAFFGQGTRLTVV.

The genes are TRBV6-5 and TRBJ1-5, with D unresolved. Trimming shortened V by 3 bases and J by 7 bases, and 10 bases separated the two germline ends. The germline V gene has CDR1 MNHEY and CDR2 SVGAGI. The CDR3 contains 13 residues. CDR3 sequence (DNA): TGTGCCAGCAGTTATAAGCTAGGACAGCCCCAGCATTTT. Residues: CASSYKLGQPQHF.

The chain carries TRBV29-1 and TRBJ2-2; TRBD2 agrees at 13 bases. The CDR3 extends over 16 amino acids. Germline values: CDR1 SQVTM, CDR2 ANQGSEA. The J segment lost 0 bases and the V segment lost 7 bases, leaving 5 bases of the junction unmatched. The CDR3 DNA reads as TGCAGCGGTCGACTAGCGGGGGGCGCGAACACCGGGGAGCTGTTTTTT. It encodes CSGRLAGGANTGELFF.

The V and J genes are TRBV3-1 and TRBJ2-1; 8 bases fit TRBD2. The CDR3 covers 15 residues. Germline CDR1 LGHDT, CDR2 YNNKEL (reference sequence). Trimming at V came to 1 base and at J to 4 bases, leaving 3 bases not matched to a gene. The CDR3 region has the DNA TGTGCCAGCAGCCAAGCGGGACTAGGATACAATGAGCAGTTCTTC. Encoded protein: CASSQAGLGYNEQFF.

The chain combines TRBV3-1 with TRBJ1-3; D uncertain. With 7 bases removed from V and 2 bases from J, the gap between germline ends came to 15 bases. The CDR3 spans 15 residues. CDR1 and CDR2 (germline): LGHDT, YNNKEL (reference sequence). CDR3 sequence reads: CASNQQAGPGNTIYF. DNA for the CDR3: TGTGCCAGCAACCAGCAAGCCGGACCTGGAAACACCATATATTTT.

The table lists this clonotype with a few counts. The chain carries TRBV4-1 and TRBJ2-1; 10 bases line up with TRBD2. With V trimmed by 0 bases and J by 10 bases, 12 bases remained unmatched. The CDR3 consists of 17 residues. CDR1 is MGHRA, CDR2 YSYEKL, per germline. The CDR3 region is CASSQDQRTSGAWEQFF. The CDR3 nucleotides are TGCGCCAGCAGCCAAGATCAGAGGACTAGCGGTGCATGGGAGCAGTTCTTC.

The sample holds a few counts of this clonotype. The J gene is TRBJ1-2, the V gene TRBV29-1; D is unresolved. This CDR3 spans 12 amino acids. Trimming removed 3 bases at V and 3 bases at J, with 8 bases between. Germline V CDR1 and CDR2: SQVTM, ANQGSEA. The DNA for the CDR3 is TGCAGCGTTGAGGCGGGCTACTATGGCTACACCTTC. Amino acid sequence: CSVEAGYYGYTF.

This clonotype has only a few counts. The chain uses TRBV7-8 and TRBJ2-7, with D hard to call. Trimming cost V 4 bases and J 2 bases, with 15 bases left between them. The germline V gene has CDR1 SGHVS and CDR2 FQNEAQ. This CDR3 is 15 amino acids long. CDR3 in amino acids: CASSSLAGQAYEQYF. As DNA, the CDR3 is TGTGCCAGCAGCTCCCTTGCCGGGCAGGCCTACGAGCAGTACTTC.

This clonotype has just a few counts. The V call is TRBV3-1, the J call TRBJ1-5, with no clear D. The germline V gene has CDR1 LGHDT and CDR2 YNNKEL (reference sequence). The CDR3 totals 13 residues. V lost 10 bases to trimming and J lost 1 base, with 11 bases between them. CDR3 amino acids: CATAMGSNQPQHF. The CDR3 coding sequence is TGTGCCACCGCGATGGGGAGCAATCAGCCCCAGCATTTT.

This clonotype was recorded at least ten times. The chain links TRBV11-2 to TRBJ1-2; D is perhaps TRBD1 (5 bases). Trimming removed 0 bases from V and 7 bases from J, with 6 bases in between. Germline assignment: CDR1 SGHAT and CDR2 FQNNGV. This CDR3 is built from 12 residues. The CDR3 reads CASSLDGGGYTF. The CDR3 DNA is TGTGCCAGCAGCTTAGATGGGGGTGGCTACACCTTC.

The rearrangement joins TRBV20-1 to TRBJ1-1, with D uncertain. The V gene's germline CDR1 is DFQATT and CDR2 SNEGSKA (reference sequence). There are 15 residues in the CDR3. V was clipped by 6 bases and J by 1 base, with 18 bases between them. The CDR3 reads CSARSPAQENTEAFF. In DNA, the CDR3 is TGCAGTGCCCGCTCCCCCGCGCAGGAGAACACTGAAGCTTTCTTT.